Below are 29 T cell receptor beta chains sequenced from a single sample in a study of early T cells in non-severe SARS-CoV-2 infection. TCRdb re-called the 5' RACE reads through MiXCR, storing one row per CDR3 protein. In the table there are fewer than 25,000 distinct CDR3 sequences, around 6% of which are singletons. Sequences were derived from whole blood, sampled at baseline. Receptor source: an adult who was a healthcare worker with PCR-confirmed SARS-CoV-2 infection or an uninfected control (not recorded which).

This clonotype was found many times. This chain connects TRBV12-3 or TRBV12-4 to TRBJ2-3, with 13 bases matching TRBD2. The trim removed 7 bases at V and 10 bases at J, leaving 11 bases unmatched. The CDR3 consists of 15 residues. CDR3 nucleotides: TGTGCCAGCACCCCTGTAGGGACTAGCGGGGTTTCGCAGTATTTT. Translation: CASTPVGTSGVSQYF.

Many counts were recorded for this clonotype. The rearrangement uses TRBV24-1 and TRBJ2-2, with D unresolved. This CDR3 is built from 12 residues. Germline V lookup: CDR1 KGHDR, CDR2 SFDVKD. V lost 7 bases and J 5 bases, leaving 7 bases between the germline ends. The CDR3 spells CATSKLTGELFF. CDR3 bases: TGTGCCACCAGCAAACTAACCGGGGAGCTGTTTTTT.

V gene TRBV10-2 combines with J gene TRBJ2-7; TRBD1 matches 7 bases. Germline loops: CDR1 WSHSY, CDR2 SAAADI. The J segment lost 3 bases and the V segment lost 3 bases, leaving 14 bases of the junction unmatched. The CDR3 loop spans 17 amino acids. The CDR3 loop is CASSDPYFTGASYEQYF. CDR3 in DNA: TGCGCCAGCAGTGACCCCTATTTCACAGGGGCCAGCTACGAGCAGTACTTC.

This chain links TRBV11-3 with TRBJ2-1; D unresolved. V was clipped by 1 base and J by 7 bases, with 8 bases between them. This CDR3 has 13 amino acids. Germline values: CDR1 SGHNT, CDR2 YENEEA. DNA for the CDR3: TGTGCCAGCAGCTTAGGGTTAAGGAATGAGCAGTTCTTC. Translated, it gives CASSLGLRNEQFF.

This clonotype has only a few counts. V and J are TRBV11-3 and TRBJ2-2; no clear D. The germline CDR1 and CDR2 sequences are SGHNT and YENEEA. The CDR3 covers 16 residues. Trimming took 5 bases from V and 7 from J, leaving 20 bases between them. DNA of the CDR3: TGTGCCAGCAGCCTAGGTGCCCCCGGGTTGGGCGGGGAGCTGTTTTTT. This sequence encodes CASSLGAPGLGGELFF. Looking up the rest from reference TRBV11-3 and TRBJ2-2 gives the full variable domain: EAGVVQSPRYKIIEKKQPVAFWCNPISGHNTLYWYLQNLGQGPELLIRYENEEAVDDSQLPKDRFSAERLKGVDSTLKIQPAELGDSAVYLCASSLGAPGLGGELFFGEGSRLTVL.

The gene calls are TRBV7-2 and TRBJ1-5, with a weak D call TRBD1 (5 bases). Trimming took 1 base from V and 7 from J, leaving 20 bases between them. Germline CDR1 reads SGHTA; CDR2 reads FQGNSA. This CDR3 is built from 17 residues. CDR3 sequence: CASSLEGWAGWMQPQHF. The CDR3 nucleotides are TGTGCCAGCAGCTTAGAAGGGTGGGCAGGGTGGATGCAGCCCCAGCATTTT.

The CDR3 spells CASRGGRDSGFYGYTF. Here the CDR3 DNA reads TGCGCCAGCAGGGGCGGCAGGGACAGCGGGTTCTATGGCTACACCTTC. V and J are TRBV5-1 and TRBJ1-2, with 7 bases matching TRBD1. Germline V gene lookup returns CDR1 SGHRS and CDR2 YFSETQ. There are 16 residues in the CDR3. The V gene end was trimmed by 5 bases and the J gene end by 4 bases; junction bases not matched to a gene: 14.

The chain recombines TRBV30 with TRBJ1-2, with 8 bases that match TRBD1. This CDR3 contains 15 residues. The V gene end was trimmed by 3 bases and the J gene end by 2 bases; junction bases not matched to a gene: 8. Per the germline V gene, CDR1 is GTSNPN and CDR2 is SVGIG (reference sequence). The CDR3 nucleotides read TGTGCCTGGAGCCCCCAGGGGGCGAAGAACTATGGCTACACCTTC. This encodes CAWSPQGAKNYGYTF.

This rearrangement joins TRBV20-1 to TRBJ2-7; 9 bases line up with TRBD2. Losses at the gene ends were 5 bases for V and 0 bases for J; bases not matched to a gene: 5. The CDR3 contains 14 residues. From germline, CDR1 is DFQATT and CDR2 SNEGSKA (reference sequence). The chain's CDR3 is CSAQSGGTSYEQYF. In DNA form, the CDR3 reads TGCAGTGCTCAGAGCGGGGGGACCTCCTACGAGCAGTACTTC.

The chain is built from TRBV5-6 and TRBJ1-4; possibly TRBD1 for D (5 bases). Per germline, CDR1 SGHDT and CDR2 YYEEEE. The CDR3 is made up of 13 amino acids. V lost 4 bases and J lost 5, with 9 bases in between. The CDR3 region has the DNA TGTGCCAGCAGCGGGACTCGGAATGAAAAACTGTTTTTT. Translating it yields CASSGTRNEKLFF.

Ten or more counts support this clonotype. The CDR3 bases are TGTGCCAGCATCCCCGGGACGCGGAATTCACCCCTCCACTTT. Its translation is CASIPGTRNSPLHF. The chain links TRBV6-2 or TRBV6-3 to TRBJ1-6; D perhaps matches TRBD1 (5 bases). Trimming cost V 7 bases and J 7 bases, with 14 bases left between them. The CDR3 extends over 14 amino acids. CDR1 and CDR2 (germline): MNHEY, SVGEGT.

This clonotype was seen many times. CDR3 loop: CASSTGQSQYNEQFF. In DNA form, the CDR3 reads TGTGCCAGCAGCACCGGACAGTCCCAGTACAATGAGCAGTTCTTC. The V and J genes are TRBV7-7 and TRBJ2-1, with D maybe TRBD1 (6 bases). Per germline, CDR1 SSHAT and CDR2 FNYEAQ (reference sequence). Trimming took 5 bases from V and 4 from J, leaving 15 bases between them. This CDR3 has 15 residues.

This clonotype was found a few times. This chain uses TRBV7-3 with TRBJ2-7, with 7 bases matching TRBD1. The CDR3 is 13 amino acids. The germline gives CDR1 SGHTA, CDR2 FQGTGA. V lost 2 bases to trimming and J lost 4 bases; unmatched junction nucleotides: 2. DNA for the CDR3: TGTGCCAGCAGCTTACGGGACAGTTACGAGCAGTACTTC. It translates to CASSLRDSYEQYF.

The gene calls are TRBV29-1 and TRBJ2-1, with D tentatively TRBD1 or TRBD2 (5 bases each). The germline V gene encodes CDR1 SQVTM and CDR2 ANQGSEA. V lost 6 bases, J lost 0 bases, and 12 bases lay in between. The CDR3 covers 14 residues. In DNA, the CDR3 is TGCAGCGTCCCCGGGACGTCCTCCTACAATGAGCAGTTCTTC. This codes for CSVPGTSSYNEQFF.

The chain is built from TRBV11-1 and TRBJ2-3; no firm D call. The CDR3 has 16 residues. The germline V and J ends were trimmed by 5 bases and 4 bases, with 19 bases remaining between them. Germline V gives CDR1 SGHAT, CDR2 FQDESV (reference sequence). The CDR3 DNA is TGTGCCAGCAGCGCCCGACTTTCGAGGCGTGCAGATACGCAGTATTTT. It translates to CASSARLSRRADTQYF.

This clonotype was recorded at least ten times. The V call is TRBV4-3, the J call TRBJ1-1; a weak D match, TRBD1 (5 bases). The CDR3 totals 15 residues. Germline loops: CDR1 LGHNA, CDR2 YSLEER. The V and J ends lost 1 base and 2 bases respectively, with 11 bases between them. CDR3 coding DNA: TGCGCCAGCAGCCAAGGGGTAAGGGGAAACACTGAAGCTTTCTTT. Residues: CASSQGVRGNTEAFF.

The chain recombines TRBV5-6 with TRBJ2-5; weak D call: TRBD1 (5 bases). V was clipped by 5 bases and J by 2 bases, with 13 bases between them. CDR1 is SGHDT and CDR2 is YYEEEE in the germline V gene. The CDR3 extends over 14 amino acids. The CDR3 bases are TGTGCCAGCAGGAAGACAGTTAAACAAGAGACCCAGTACTTC. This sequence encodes CASRKTVKQETQYF.

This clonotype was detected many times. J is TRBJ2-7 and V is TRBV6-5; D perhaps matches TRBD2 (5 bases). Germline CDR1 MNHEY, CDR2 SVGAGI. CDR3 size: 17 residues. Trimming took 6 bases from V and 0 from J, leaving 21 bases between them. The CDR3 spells CASSAPPREWGSYEQYF. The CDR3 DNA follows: TGTGCCAGCAGCGCCCCCCCTCGGGAATGGGGCTCCTACGAGCAGTACTTC.

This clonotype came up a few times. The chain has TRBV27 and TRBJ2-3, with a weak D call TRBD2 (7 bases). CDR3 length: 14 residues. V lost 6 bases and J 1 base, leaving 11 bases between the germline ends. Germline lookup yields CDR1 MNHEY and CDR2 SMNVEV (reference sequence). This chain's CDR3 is CASRGGGRTDTQYF. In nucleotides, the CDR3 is TGTGCCAGCAGAGGGGGGGGTCGCACAGATACGCAGTATTTT.

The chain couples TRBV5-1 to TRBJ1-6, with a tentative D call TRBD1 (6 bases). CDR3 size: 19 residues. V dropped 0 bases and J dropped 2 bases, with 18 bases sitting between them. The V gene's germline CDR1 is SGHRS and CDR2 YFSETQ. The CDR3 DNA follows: TGCGCCAGCAGCTTGGATGCGGACACAGGGATAGCCTATAATTCACCCCTCCACTTT. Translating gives CASSLDADTGIAYNSPLHF.

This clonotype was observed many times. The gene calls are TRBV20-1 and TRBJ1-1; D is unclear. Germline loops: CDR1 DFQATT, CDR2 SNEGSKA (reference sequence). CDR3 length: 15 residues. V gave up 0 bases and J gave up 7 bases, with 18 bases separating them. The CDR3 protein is CSARDSAEAIYEAFF. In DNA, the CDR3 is TGCAGTGCTAGAGATTCCGCCGAAGCGATCTATGAAGCTTTCTTT.

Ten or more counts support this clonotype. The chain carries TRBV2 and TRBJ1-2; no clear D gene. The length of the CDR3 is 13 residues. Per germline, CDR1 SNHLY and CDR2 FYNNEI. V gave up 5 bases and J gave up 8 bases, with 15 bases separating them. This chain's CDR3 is CASSSDRFGGYTF. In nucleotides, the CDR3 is TGTGCCAGCAGTTCAGACCGTTTTGGGGGCTACACCTTC.

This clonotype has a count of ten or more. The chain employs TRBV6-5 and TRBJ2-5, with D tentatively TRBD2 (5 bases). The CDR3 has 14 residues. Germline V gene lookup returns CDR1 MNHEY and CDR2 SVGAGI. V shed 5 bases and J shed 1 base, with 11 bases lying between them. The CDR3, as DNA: TGTGCCAGCAGTCCGCGGGCCCTCCAAGAGACCCAGTACTTC. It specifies CASSPRALQETQYF.

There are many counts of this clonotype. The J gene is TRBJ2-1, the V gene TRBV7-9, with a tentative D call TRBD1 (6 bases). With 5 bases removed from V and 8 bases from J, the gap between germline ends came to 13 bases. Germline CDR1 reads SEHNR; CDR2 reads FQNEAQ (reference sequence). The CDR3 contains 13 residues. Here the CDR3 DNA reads TGTGCCAGCAGCGCGACAGGATACGATGAGCAGTTCTTC. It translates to CASSATGYDEQFF.

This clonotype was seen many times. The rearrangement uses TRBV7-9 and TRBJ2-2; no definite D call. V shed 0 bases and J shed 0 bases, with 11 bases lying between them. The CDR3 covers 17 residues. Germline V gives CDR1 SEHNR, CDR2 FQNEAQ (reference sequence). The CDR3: CASSLATRTANTGELFF. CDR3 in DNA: TGTGCCAGCAGCTTAGCTACCAGGACGGCGAACACCGGGGAGCTGTTTTTT.

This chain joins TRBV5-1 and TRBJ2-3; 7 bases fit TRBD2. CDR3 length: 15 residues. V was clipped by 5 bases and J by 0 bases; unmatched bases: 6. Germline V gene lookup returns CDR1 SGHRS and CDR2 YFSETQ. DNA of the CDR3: TGCGCCAGCAGTCCTCGACTAGCTAGCACAGATACGCAGTATTTT. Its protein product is CASSPRLASTDTQYF.

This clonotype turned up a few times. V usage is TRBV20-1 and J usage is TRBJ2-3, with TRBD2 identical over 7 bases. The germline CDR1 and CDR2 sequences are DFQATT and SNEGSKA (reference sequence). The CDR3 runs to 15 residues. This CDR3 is CSVAVQRDFSDTQYF. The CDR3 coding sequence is TGCAGCGTAGCAGTACAGCGGGATTTCTCAGATACGCAGTATTTT.

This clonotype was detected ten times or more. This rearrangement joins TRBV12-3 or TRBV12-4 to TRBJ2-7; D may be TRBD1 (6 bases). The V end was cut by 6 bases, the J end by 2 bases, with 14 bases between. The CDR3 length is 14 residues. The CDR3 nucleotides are TGTGCCAGCAGCCCGAACAGGGTCCCCTACGAGCAGTACTTC. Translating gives CASSPNRVPYEQYF.

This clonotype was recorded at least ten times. CDR3 protein: CATARGPGNTIYF. CDR3 nucleotide sequence: TGTGCCACTGCCAGGGGCCCTGGAAACACCATATATTTT. V and J are TRBV5-5 and TRBJ1-3; tentative D call: TRBD1 (6 bases). CDR1 and CDR2 from the germline V gene are SGHKS and YYEKEE (reference sequence). Trimming removed 9 bases from V and 2 bases from J, with 12 bases in between. This CDR3 region has 13 residues.